Listed below are T cell receptor beta chains from one sample, sequenced in a study of blood T cell repertoires in COVID-19. Libraries were prepared by immunoSEQ multiplex PCR; TCRdb keeps only in-frame clonotypes and omits some of them. Of approximately 300,000 clones in the sample, 75% to 95% are singletons; the top ten hold approximately 6.8%. Sequencing input: peripheral blood. The receptors originated from a young woman with COVID-19, enrolled during active disease. CDR3s include the opening cysteine and the closing phenylalanine or tryptophan. Some rows have no size entry. The others give once, few or many, or a class for an expanded clone.

V gene,J gene,clone size,CDR3 protein
TRBV29-1,TRBJ2-7,.,CSVDGQGGQYF
TRBV5-1,TRBJ2-3,.,CASSLAGTPDTQYF
TRBV27,TRBJ2-2,.,CASRRGDPHGELFF
TRBV6-5,TRBJ1-2,.,CASWEGNYGYTF
TRBV6-5,TRBJ2-7,.,CASSRSVGEIYEQYF
TRBV30,TRBJ1-1,.,CAWSASFEAFF
TRBV28,TRBJ2-3,.,CASSFMGLARSTDTQYF
TRBV10-3,TRBJ2-1,.,CAISRGPPANEQFF
TRBV5-1,TRBJ1-1,.,CASSQQVSDTEAFF
TRBV6-4,TRBJ2-1,many,CASSPLAGTYNEQFF
TRBV11-1,TRBJ2-7,.,CASSARSGVYEQYF
TRBV4-1,TRBJ2-7,.,CASSPDRGAYEQYF
TRBV7-8,TRBJ1-5,.,CASSGNRGNQPQHF
TRBV6-6,TRBJ2-7,.,CASRGLAGEYEQYF
TRBV27,TRBJ2-7,.,CASSRTGTGGEQYF
TRBV4-1,TRBJ2-2,few,CASSQGTGSTGELFF
TRBV6-5,TRBJ1-3,.,CASSYLPGPGNTIYF
TRBV19,TRBJ1-5,.,CASSIGGFNQPQHF
TRBV6-5,TRBJ1-3,once,CASSYGGTAGNTIYF
TRBV5-5,TRBJ2-3,once,CASSRQAPASTDTQYF
TRBV6-2/TRBV6-3,TRBJ2-1,.,CASSYIRGTVEQFF
TRBV5-1,TRBJ2-1,.,CASHPLATSYNEQFF